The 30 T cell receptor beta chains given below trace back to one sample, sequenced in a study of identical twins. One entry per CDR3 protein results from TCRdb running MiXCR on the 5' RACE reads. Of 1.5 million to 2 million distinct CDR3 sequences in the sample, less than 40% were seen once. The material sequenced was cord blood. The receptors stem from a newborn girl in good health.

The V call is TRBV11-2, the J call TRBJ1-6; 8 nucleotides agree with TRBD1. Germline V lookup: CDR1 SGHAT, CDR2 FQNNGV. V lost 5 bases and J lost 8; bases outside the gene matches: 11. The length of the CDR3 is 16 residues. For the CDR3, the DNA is TGTGCCAGCAGCCGTATAGCCGACAGGGGCTATTCACCCCTCCACTTT. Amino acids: CASSRIADRGYSPLHF.

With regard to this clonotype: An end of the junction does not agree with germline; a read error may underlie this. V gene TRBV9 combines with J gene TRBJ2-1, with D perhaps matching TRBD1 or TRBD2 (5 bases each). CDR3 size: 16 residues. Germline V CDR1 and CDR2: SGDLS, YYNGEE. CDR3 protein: CASSVGGTFSCNEQFF. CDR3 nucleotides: TGTGCCAGCAGCGTAGGGGGGACGTTCTCCTGCAATGAGCAGTTCTTC.

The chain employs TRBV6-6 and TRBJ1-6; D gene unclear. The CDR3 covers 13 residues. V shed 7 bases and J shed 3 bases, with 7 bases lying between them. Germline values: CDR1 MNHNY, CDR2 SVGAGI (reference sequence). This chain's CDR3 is CASKTVYNSPLHF. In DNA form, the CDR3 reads TGTGCCAGCAAGACGGTCTATAATTCACCCCTCCACTTT.

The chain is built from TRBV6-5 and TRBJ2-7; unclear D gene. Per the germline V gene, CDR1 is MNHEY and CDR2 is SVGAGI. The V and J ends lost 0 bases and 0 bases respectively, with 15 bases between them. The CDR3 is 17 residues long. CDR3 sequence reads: CASSYSMASFSSYEQYF. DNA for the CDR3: TGTGCCAGCAGTTACTCGATGGCCTCTTTCAGCTCCTACGAGCAGTACTTC.

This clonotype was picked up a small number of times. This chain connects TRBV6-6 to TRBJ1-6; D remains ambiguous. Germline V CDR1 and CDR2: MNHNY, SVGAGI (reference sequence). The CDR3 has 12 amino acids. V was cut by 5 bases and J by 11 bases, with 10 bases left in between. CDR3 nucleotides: TGTGCCAGCAGTCGTGGTGAACCACCCCTCCACTTT. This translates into CASSRGEPPLHF.

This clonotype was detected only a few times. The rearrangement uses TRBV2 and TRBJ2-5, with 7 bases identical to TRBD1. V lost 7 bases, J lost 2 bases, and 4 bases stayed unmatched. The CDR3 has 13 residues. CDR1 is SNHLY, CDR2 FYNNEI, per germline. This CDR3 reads CASTGDRQETQYF. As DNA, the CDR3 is TGTGCCAGCACCGGGGACAGACAAGAGACCCAGTACTTC.

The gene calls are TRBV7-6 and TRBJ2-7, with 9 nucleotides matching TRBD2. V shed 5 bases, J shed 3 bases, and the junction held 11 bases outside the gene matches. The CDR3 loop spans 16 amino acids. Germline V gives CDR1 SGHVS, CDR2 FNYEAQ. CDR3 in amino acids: CASSLSLSGGNYEQYF. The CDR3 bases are TGTGCCAGCAGCCTTTCACTTAGCGGGGGAAACTACGAGCAGTACTTC.

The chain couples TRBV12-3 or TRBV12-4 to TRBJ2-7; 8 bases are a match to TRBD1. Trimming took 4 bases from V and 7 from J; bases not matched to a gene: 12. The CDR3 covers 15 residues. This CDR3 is CASSSGTGPSFEQYF. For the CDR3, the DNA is TGTGCCAGCAGTTCCGGGACAGGTCCTTCCTTTGAGCAGTACTTC.

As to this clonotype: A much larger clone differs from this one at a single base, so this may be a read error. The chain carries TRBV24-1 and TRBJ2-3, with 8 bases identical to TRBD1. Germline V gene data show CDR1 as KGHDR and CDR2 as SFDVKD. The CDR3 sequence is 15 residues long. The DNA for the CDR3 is TGTGCCACCAGTGATCCAAGACAGGGGAGAGATGCGCAGTATTTT. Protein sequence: CATSDPRQGRDAQYF.

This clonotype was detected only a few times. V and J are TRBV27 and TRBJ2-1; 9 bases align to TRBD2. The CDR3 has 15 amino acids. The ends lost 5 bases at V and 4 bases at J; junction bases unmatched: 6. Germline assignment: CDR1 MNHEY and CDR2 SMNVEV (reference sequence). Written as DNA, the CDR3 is TGTGCCAGCAGTAAAAGCGGGGGGAGGTACAATGAGCAGTTCTTC. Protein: CASSKSGGRYNEQFF.

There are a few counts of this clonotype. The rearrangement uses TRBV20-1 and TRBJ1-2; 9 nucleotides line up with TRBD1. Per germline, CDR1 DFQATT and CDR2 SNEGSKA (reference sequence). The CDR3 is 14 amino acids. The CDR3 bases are TGCAGCGTCCGGGACAGGGAACCTAACTATGGCTACACCTTC. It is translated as CSVRDREPNYGYTF.

CDR3 sequence reads: CASSLPIQGAIQPQHF. The CDR3 DNA reads as TGTGCCAGCAGTTTGCCGATACAGGGGGCTATTCAGCCCCAGCATTTT. This chain connects TRBV28 to TRBJ1-5, with TRBD1 matching over 9 bases. Germline V lookup: CDR1 MDHEN, CDR2 SYDVKM. J gave up 6 bases and V 3 bases, and 9 bases lay outside the gene matches. The CDR3 extends over 16 amino acids. Full variable domain (remainder filled in from reference TRBV28 and TRBJ1-5): DVKVTQSSRYLVKRTGEKVFLECVQDMDHENMFWYRQDPGLGLRLIYFSYDVKMKEKGDIPEGYSVSREKKERFSLILESASTNQTSMYLCASSLPIQGAIQPQHFGDGTRLSIL.

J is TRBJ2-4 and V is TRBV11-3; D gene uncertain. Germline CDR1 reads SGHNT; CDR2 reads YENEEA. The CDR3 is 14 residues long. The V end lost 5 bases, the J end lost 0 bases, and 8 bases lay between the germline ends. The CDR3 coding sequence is TGTGCCAGCAGCCCACCTTCAGCCAAAAACATTCAGTACTTC. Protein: CASSPPSAKNIQYF. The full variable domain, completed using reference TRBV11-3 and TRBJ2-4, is EAGVVQSPRYKIIEKKQPVAFWCNPISGHNTLYWYLQNLGQGPELLIRYENEEAVDDSQLPKDRFSAERLKGVDSTLKIQPAELGDSAVYLCASSPPSAKNIQYFGAGTRLSVL.

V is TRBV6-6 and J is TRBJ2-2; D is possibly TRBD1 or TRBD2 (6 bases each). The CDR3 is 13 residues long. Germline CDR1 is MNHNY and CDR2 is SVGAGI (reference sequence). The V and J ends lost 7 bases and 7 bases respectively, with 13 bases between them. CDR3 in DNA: TGTGCCAGCACCAGGAGGGGGAGCGGGGAGCTGTTTTTT. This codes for CASTRRGSGELFF.

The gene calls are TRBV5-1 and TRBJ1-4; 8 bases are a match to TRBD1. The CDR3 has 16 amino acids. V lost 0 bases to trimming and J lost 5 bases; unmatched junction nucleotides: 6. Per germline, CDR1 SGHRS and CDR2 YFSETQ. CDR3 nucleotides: TGCGCCAGCAGCTTGGGGTACAGGGGGAAAAATGAAAAACTGTTTTTT. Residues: CASSLGYRGKNEKLFF.

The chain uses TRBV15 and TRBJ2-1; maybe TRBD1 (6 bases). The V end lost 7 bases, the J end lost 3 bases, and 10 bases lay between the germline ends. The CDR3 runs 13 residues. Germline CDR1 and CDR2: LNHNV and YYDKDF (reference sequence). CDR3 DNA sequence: TGTGCCACCAAGCACAGGGACTACAATGAGCAGTTCTTC. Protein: CATKHRDYNEQFF.

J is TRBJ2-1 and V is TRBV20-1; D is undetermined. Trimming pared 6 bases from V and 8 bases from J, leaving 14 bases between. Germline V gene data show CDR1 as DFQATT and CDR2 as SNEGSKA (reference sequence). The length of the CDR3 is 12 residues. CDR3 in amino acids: CSARHSPDEQFF. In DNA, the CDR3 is TGCAGTGCGCGGCATAGCCCCGATGAGCAGTTCTTC.

The CDR3 spells CASSVGTGREQYF. The CDR3 coding sequence is TGTGCCAGCAGCGTTGGGACAGGGAGGGAGCAGTACTTC. This sequence joins TRBV9 and TRBJ2-7, with 9 nucleotides matching TRBD1. This CDR3 region has 13 residues. With V trimmed by 2 bases and J by 7 bases, 4 bases remained unmatched. Germline values: CDR1 SGDLS, CDR2 YYNGEE.

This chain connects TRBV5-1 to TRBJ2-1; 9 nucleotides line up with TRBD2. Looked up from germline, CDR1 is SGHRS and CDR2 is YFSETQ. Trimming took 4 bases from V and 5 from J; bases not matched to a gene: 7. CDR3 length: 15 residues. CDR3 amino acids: CASSRAGGTNNEQFF. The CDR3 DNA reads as TGCGCCAGCAGCCGGGCGGGGGGGACCAACAATGAGCAGTTCTTC.

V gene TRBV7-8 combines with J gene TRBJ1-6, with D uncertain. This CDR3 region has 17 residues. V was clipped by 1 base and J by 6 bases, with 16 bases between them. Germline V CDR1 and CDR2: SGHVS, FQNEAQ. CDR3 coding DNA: TGTGCCAGCAGCTTAGTTCTAACGCGACACGTTAATTCACCCCTCCACTTT. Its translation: CASSLVLTRHVNSPLHF.

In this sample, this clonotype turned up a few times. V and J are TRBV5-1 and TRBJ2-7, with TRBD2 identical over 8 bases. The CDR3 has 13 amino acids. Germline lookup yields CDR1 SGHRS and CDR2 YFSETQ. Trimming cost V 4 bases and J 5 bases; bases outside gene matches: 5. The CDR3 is CASSQGLVHEQYF. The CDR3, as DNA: TGCGCCAGCAGCCAGGGACTAGTCCACGAGCAGTACTTC. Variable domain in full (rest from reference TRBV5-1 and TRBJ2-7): KAGVTQTPRYLIKTRGQQVTLSCSPISGHRSVSWYQQTPGQGLQFLFEYFSETQRNKGNFPGRFSGRQFSNSRSEMNVSTLELGDSALYLCASSQGLVHEQYFGPGTRLTVT.

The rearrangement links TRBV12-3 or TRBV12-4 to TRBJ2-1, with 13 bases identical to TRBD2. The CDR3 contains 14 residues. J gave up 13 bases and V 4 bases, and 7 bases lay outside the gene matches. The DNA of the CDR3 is TGTGCCAGCAGTTCGGGACTAGCGGGATCGGGACAGTTCTTC. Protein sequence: CASSSGLAGSGQFF.

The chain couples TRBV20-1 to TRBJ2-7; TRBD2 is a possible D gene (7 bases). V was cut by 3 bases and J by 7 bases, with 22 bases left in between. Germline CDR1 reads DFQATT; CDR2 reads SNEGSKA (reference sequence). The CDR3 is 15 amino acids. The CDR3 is CSARGGRDDYNEQYF. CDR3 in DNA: TGCAGTGCTAGGGGGGGGCGGGACGATTACAATGAGCAGTACTTC.

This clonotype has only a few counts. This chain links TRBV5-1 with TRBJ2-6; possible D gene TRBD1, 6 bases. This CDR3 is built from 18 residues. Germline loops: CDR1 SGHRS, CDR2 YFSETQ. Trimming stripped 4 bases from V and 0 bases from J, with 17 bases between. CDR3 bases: TGCGCCAGCAGCCCGGGACCCACACAGGGCTCTGGGGCCAACGTCCTGACTTTC. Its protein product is CASSPGPTQGSGANVLTF.

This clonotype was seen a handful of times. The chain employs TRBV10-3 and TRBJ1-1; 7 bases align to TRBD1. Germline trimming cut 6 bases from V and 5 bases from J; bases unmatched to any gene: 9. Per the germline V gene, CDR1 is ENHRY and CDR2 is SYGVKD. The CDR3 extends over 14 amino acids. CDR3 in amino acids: CAIRVTGVWTEAFF. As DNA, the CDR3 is TGTGCCATCAGGGTTACAGGGGTATGGACTGAAGCTTTCTTT.

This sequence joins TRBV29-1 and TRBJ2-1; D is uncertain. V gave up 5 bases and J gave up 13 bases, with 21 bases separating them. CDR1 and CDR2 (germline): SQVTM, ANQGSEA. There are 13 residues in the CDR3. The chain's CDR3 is CSVSGIFQETQFF. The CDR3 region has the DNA TGCAGCGTTAGTGGGATTTTCCAAGAGACCCAGTTCTTC.

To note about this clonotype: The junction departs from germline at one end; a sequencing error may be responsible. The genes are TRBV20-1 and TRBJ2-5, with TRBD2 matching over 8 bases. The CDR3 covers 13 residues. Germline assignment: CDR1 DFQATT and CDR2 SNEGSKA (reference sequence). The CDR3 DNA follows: TGCAGGGCTAGAAAACTAGCGGAAGAGACCCAGTACTTC. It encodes CRARKLAEETQYF.

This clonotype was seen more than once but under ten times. The CDR3 here is CSAGGLFYGYTF. Written as DNA, the CDR3 is TGCAGTGCAGGGGGGTTGTTCTATGGCTACACCTTC. This rearrangement joins TRBV20-1 to TRBJ1-2, with a possible D match to TRBD1 (6 bases). Trimming removed 6 bases from V and 4 bases from J, with 12 bases in between. The CDR3 sequence is 12 residues long. Germline CDR1 reads DFQATT; CDR2 reads SNEGSKA (reference sequence).

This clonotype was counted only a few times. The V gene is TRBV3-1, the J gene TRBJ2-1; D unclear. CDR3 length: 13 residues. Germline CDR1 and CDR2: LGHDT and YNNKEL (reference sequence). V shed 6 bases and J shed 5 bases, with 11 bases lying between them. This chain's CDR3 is CASSYDQHNEQFF. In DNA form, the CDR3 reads TGTGCCAGCAGTTACGACCAACACAATGAGCAGTTCTTC.

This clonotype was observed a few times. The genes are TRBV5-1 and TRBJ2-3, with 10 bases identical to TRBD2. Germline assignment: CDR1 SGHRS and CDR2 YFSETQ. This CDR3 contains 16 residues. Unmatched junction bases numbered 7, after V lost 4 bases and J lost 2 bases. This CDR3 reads CASSGGTSGATDTQYF. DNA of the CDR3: TGCGCCAGCAGCGGAGGTACTAGCGGGGCCACAGATACGCAGTATTTT.